This entry lists 13 T cell receptor beta chains sequenced from one sample in a study of human thymus T cells. Thymus tissue for the work was resected from patients undergoing corrective heart surgery. Assay: immunoSEQ multiplex PCR; the TCRdb copy retains only in-frame clones and omits some. This table holds tens of thousands of clones, 95% found once. The source material was thymus tissue. The receptors come from a girl in the first two years of life with a congenital heart defect but otherwise immunologically healthy.

This clone was recorded only once. This chain joins TRBV7-8 and TRBJ2-7; unclear D gene. The CDR3 runs 14 residues. The germline V gene has CDR1 SGHVS and CDR2 FQNEAQ. V dropped 5 bases and J dropped 0 bases, with 11 bases sitting between them. CDR3 loop: CASSLSQSSYEQYF. CDR3 nucleotides: TGTGCCAGCAGCCTCTCCCAGAGCTCCTACGAGCAGTACTTC. Drawing the rest from reference TRBV7-8 and TRBJ2-7, the complete variable domain is GAGVSQSPRYKVAKRGQDVALRCDPISGHVSLFWYQQALGQGPEFLTYFQNEAQLDKSGLPSDRFFAERPEGSVSTLKIQRTQQEDSAVYLCASSLSQSSYEQYFGPGTRLTVT.

The chain links TRBV19 to TRBJ2-1; a weak D match, TRBD2 (5 bases). V dropped 3 bases and J dropped 8 bases, with 14 bases sitting between them. The germline V gene has CDR1 LNHDA and CDR2 SQIVND (reference sequence). CDR3 length: 14 residues. The CDR3 nucleotides read TGTGCCAGTAGTATTAGCGAGGAGCCGCATGAGCAGTTCTTC. Translated, it gives CASSISEEPHEQFF.

The chain has TRBV2 and TRBJ1-2; perhaps TRBD1 as D (6 bases). This CDR3 has 15 residues. Germline CDR1 reads SNHLY; CDR2 reads FYNNEI. Trimming cost V 7 bases and J 4 bases, with 19 bases left between them. The CDR3 coding sequence is TGTGCCAGCAAGAGTAGAGGGGGGGATCTCTATGGCTACACCTTC. Its protein is CASKSRGGDLYGYTF.

This chain connects TRBV28 to TRBJ2-1; 13 nucleotides align to TRBD2. V shed 6 bases and J 8 bases; nucleotides not matched to a gene: 7. This CDR3 spans 15 amino acids. Per the germline V gene, CDR1 is MDHEN and CDR2 is SYDVKM. CDR3 nucleotide sequence: TGTGCCAGCAGCAAACTAGCGGGAGGGCCCCATGAGCAGTTCTTC. It yields the protein CASSKLAGGPHEQFF.

The J gene is TRBJ2-3, the V gene TRBV18; 8 bases align to TRBD2. The CDR3 is 16 amino acids. Germline lookup yields CDR1 KGHSH and CDR2 LQKENI. V trimming: 4 bases; J trimming: 4 bases; junction bases outside the gene matches: 10. CDR3 region: CASSHQRGGHPDTQYF. CDR3 bases: TGTGCCAGCTCACACCAACGGGGGGGGCACCCAGATACGCAGTATTTT.

The CDR3 spells CASVDRERKGYTF. As DNA, the CDR3 is TGTGCCAGTGTCGACAGGGAAAGAAAGGGCTACACCTTC. The rearrangement uses TRBV5-5 and TRBJ1-2, with 7 bases fitting TRBD1. CDR3 size: 13 residues. Looked up from germline, CDR1 is SGHKS and CDR2 is YYEKEE (reference sequence). V shed 8 bases, J shed 8 bases, and the junction held 12 bases outside the gene matches.

The J gene is TRBJ2-7, the V gene TRBV2, with D unclear. The CDR3 totals 14 residues. In germline, CDR1 is SNHLY, CDR2 FYNNEI. The germline V and J ends were trimmed by 1 base and 6 bases, with 13 bases remaining between them. The CDR3 DNA reads as TGTGCCAGCAGTGAAGGGATGTGTTTGGGCGAGCAGTACTTC. It is translated as CASSEGMCLGEQYF.

Here the CDR3 reads CASSREDGSDTDTQYF. The CDR3, as DNA: TGTGCCAGCAGTCGAGAGGACGGTAGCGATACAGATACGCAGTATTTT. The chain employs TRBV27 and TRBJ2-3, with D maybe TRBD2 (5 bases). CDR1 and CDR2 (germline): MNHEY, SMNVEV (reference sequence). This CDR3 has 16 residues. Trimming removed 5 bases at V and 3 bases at J, with 18 bases between.

The chain uses TRBV28 and TRBJ2-7; D is possibly TRBD2 (6 bases). This CDR3 comprises 15 residues. V dropped 2 bases and J dropped 5 bases, with 16 bases sitting between them. Germline values: CDR1 MDHEN, CDR2 SYDVKM. CDR3 coding DNA: TGTGCCAGCAGTTTACAGGGAGGTACTTCTAACGAGCAGTACTTC. This translates into CASSLQGGTSNEQYF.

The chain is built from TRBV30 and TRBJ2-7; the D gene is possibly TRBD2 (5 bases). Germline assignment: CDR1 GTSNPN and CDR2 SVGIG (reference sequence). The CDR3 has 12 amino acids. This chain's CDR3 is CGAGRRSYEQYF. The CDR3 DNA follows: TGTGGGGCGGGCAGGAGATCCTACGAGCAGTACTTC. Supplemented by reference TRBV30 and TRBJ2-7, the full variable domain reads SQTIHQWPATLVQPVGSPLSLECTVEGTSNPNLYWYRQAAGRGLQLLFYSVGIGQISSEVPQNLSASRPQDRQFILSSKKLLLSDSGFYLCGAGRRSYEQYFGPGTRLTVT.

The chain employs TRBV5-4 and TRBJ1-2, with a possible D match to TRBD1 (6 bases). V lost 2 bases and J 4 bases, leaving 9 bases between the germline ends. Germline-derived CDR1 and CDR2 are SGHNT and YYREEE (reference sequence). The CDR3 totals 13 residues. This CDR3 reads CASSFGGGYGYTF. In nucleotides, the CDR3 is TGTGCCAGCAGCTTCGGGGGCGGCTATGGCTACACCTTC.

The chain couples TRBV7-2 to TRBJ1-1; D is uncertain. This CDR3 comprises 15 residues. V lost 5 bases to trimming and J lost 0 bases, with 13 bases between them. In germline, CDR1 is SGHTA, CDR2 FQGNSA. Here the CDR3 DNA reads TGTGCCAGCAGCCCCCTGAACAGAGTGAACACTGAAGCTTTCTTT. This gives the protein CASSPLNRVNTEAFF.

In its sample, this clone was seen once. The rearrangement uses TRBV2 and TRBJ2-1; D not certain. Germline V gene lookup returns CDR1 SNHLY and CDR2 FYNNEI. Deletions cut 6 bases from V and 0 bases from J, with 12 bases between. This CDR3 has 15 residues. This CDR3 reads CASSGRPSSYNEQFF. The CDR3 DNA follows: TGTGCCAGCAGCGGAAGGCCTTCCTCCTACAATGAGCAGTTCTTC.